These T cell receptor beta chains were read from a single sample in a study of cytotoxic CD8 clonotypes in ibrutinib-treated CLL. Only in-frame clones appear in the TCRdb table, and some are missing; sequencing was by immunoSEQ multiplex PCR. Among approximately 320,000 clones listed, approximately 67% were seen once. The specimen comprised PBMCs, sampled after 36 months of ibrutinib treatment. The receptors here all came from a human donor with chronic lymphocytic leukemia. CDR3s include the opening cysteine and the closing phenylalanine or tryptophan. Each record gives: J gene, clone size, D gene, V gene, CDR3 DNA, CDR3 protein. D genes are given only for firm matches. Size values are once, few and many counts, or a class for expanded clones, and some rows have none.

TRBJ2-1	NA	TRBD2	TRBV4-2	TGTGCCAGCAGCCGCGACTTTGCGGGGGTACGAGAGCAGTTCTTC	CASSRDFAGVREQFF
TRBJ1-5	NA	NA	TRBV6-6	TGTGCCAGCACCAAAGGGGACTATCCGCAGCCCCAGCATTTT	CASTKGDYPQPQHF
TRBJ1-4	few	NA	TRBV18	TGTGCCAGCTCACCCTATCAACAGACAACTAATGAAAAACTGTTTTTT	CASSPYQQTTNEKLFF
TRBJ2-7	NA	TRBD2	TRBV29-1	TGCAGCGTTGAAACTAGCGGGGCCTCCTACGAGCAGTACTTC	CSVETSGASYEQYF
TRBJ2-3	NA	NA	TRBV7-6	TGTGCCAGCAGCCTCCTTCGGTTACACACAGATACGCAGTATTTT	CASSLLRLHTDTQYF
TRBJ1-2	NA	TRBD1	TRBV7-2	TGTGCCAGCAGCTTGGCCGGGACAGGGGGTGGTGGCTACACCTTC	CASSLAGTGGGGYTF
TRBJ2-2	NA	NA	TRBV9	TGTGCCAGCAGCGTAGAGGGGGGACCCGTCCGGACCGGGGAGCTGTTTTTT	CASSVEGGPVRTGELFF
TRBJ2-3	NA	NA	TRBV9	TGTGCCAGCAGCGTAGGTACTGTCACAGATACGCAGTATTTT	CASSVGTVTDTQYF
TRBJ1-2	NA	TRBD1	TRBV5-6	TGTGCCAGCAGCGCGGGTGGACAGGGGATTGGGTACTATGGCTACACCTTC	CASSAGGQGIGYYGYTF
TRBJ2-2	NA	NA	TRBV6-9	TGTGCCAGCAGTTGTCTCCCCCCGAACACCGGGGAGCTGTTTTTT	CASSCLPPNTGELFF
TRBJ1-5	few	TRBD1	TRBV19	TGTGCCAGCAGACAGGGGGCCCAGCCCCAGCATTTT	CASRQGAQPQHF
TRBJ2-7	NA	NA	TRBV6-5	TGTGCCAGCAGTACCCCAAAGGCCTTCGAGCAGTACTTC	CASSTPKAFEQYF
TRBJ2-7	NA	NA	TRBV7-9	TGTGCCAGCAGCCCGGACAGTCTCGAGCAGTACTTC	CASSPDSLEQYF
TRBJ2-2	NA	TRBD2	TRBV5-6	TGTGCCAGCAGCTTGGGGACTAGCCAAACCGGGGAGCTGTTTTTT	CASSLGTSQTGELFF
TRBJ1-1	NA	NA	TRBV5-1	TGCGCCAGCAGCTTGGCCGGGCAGAGGGGCACTGAAGCTTTCTTT	CASSLAGQRGTEAFF
TRBJ1-5	NA	NA	TRBV28	TGTGCCGCCAGCAGTTGGGGCGGAGGGAGTCAGCCCCAGCATTTT	CAASSWGGGSQPQHF
TRBJ2-2	NA	TRBD1	TRBV7-9	TGTGCCAGCAGCTCGACAGGGGGGTTTGACGCCGGGGAGCTGTTTTTT	CASSSTGGFDAGELFF
TRBJ2-7	NA	NA	TRBV5-4	TGTGCCAGCAGCTCCCCATGGGGGGAGCAGTACTTC	CASSSPWGEQYF
TRBJ1-2	NA	NA	TRBV29-1	TGCAGCGTTGGTAAGGGAGCCAACTATGGCTACACCTTC	CSVGKGANYGYTF
TRBJ2-5	NA	NA	TRBV5-1	TGCGCCAGCGGCGTCTCTAGGTTCGGGGCTTGGGAGACCCAGTACTTC	CASGVSRFGAWETQYF
TRBJ2-3	NA	TRBD2	TRBV15	TGTGCCACCAGCAGTCCCGTAGCGGGGGGGGCGGATACGCAGTATTTT	CATSSPVAGGADTQYF
TRBJ2-7	NA	NA	TRBV6-5	TGTGCCAGCAGTTACTCGGGACTTGACTTAGGGCAGTACTTC	CASSYSGLDLGQYF
TRBJ2-7	NA	TRBD1	TRBV5-3	TGTGCCAGAAGCCCAAAACCGGGACAGCTAACCTACGAGCAGTACTTC	CARSPKPGQLTYEQYF
TRBJ2-6	NA	TRBD1	TRBV4-1	TGCGCCAGCAGCCAAGATACAGGGGCTTACTCTGGGGCCAACGTCCTGACTTTC	CASSQDTGAYSGANVLTF
TRBJ2-5	few	TRBD2	TRBV7-2	TGTGCCAGCAGCAGGGGCCGGACTAGCGAAGAGACCCAGTACTTC	CASSRGRTSEETQYF
TRBJ2-7	NA	NA	TRBV11-2	TGTGCCAGCAGCTTAGATGTTGGGGGACATTACTACGAGCAGTACTTC	CASSLDVGGHYYEQYF
TRBJ2-1	NA	TRBD2	TRBV29-1	TGCAGCGTTGACCCTAGCGGGAGGAAAAATGAGCAGTTCTTC	CSVDPSGRKNEQFF
TRBJ2-7	NA	NA	TRBV6-5	TGTGCCAGCAGTCGACTTCTCGCGGGGTATGAGCAGTACTTC	CASSRLLAGYEQYF
TRBJ2-2	NA	TRBD2	TRBV6-5	TGTGCCAGCAGAAAACTAGCGGGTGTCGAAGGGGAGCTGTTTTTT	CASRKLAGVEGELFF
TRBJ2-7	NA	TRBD1	TRBV7-8	TGTGCCAGCAGCCCTAGCTGGACAGGGGCCTACGAGCAGTACTTC	CASSPSWTGAYEQYF
TRBJ2-7	NA	TRBD2	TRBV2	TGTGCCAGCAGTGACGGGGGGTACGAGCAGTACTTC	CASSDGGYEQYF
TRBJ2-2	NA	TRBD2	TRBV5-1	TGCGCCAGCAGCTTGCGACTAGCGGGAGGTACCGGGGAGCTGTTTTTT	CASSLRLAGGTGELFF
TRBJ2-7	NA	NA	TRBV5-8	TGTGCCAGCAGCTTCGTGGGGTGGGGGCCCTCCTACGAGCAGTACTTC	CASSFVGWGPSYEQYF
TRBJ1-1	NA	NA	TRBV12-5	TGTGCTAGTGGTTTGGTCCCTTCGAACACTGAAGCTTTCTTT	CASGLVPSNTEAFF
TRBJ1-2	NA	TRBD1	TRBV28	TGTGCCAGCAGCTGGGACAGGGCCAACTATGGCTACACCTTC	CASSWDRANYGYTF
TRBJ1-1	few	NA	TRBV7-2	TGTGCCAGCAGCTTCGTAGGGGGGTTGAACACTGAAGCTTTCTTT	CASSFVGGLNTEAFF
TRBJ2-2	NA	NA	TRBV28	TGTGCCAGCAGAGATCGGATTGGGAGTAGCACCGGGGAGCTGTTTTTT	CASRDRIGSSTGELFF
TRBJ2-2	NA	NA	TRBV10-3	TGTGCCATCAGCCGGGACACCGGGGAGCTGTTTTTT	CAISRDTGELFF
TRBJ2-1	NA	TRBD2	TRBV27	TGTGCCAGCAGAACATCGGGTAGCGGGAGGGTTTATGAGCAGTTCTTC	CASRTSGSGRVYEQFF
TRBJ2-5	NA	TRBD2	TRBV2	TGTGCCAGCAGTGTTCTAGCGGGGGGCGCAGAGACCCAGTACTTC	CASSVLAGGAETQYF
TRBJ1-2	NA	NA	TRBV5-6	TGTGCCAGCAGCATGCGGCGGCAGGGGAGCTATGGCTACACCTTC	CASSMRRQGSYGYTF
TRBJ2-2	NA	TRBD2	TRBV28	TGTGCCAGCAGCGCGGGACTAGCGGCAAACACCGGGGAGCTGTTTTTT	CASSAGLAANTGELFF
TRBJ1-1	NA	NA	TRBV5-1	TGCGCCAGCAGCTTGGCAGGCGTCCCGAACACTGAAGCTTTCTTT	CASSLAGVPNTEAFF
TRBJ1-5	few	NA	TRBV7-8	TGTGCCAGCAGCCGCACACGGGGGGATCAGCCCCAGCATTTT	CASSRTRGDQPQHF
TRBJ1-1	NA	NA	TRBV7-6	TGTGCCAGCAGCTCACTTCCGACAGGCAACACTGAAGCTTTCTTT	CASSSLPTGNTEAFF
TRBJ2-7	NA	NA	TRBV27	TGTGCCAGCAGTCCCGACAGAACCCTGTACTTC	CASSPDRTLYF
TRBJ2-3	NA	NA	TRBV13	TGTGCCAGCAGCTTAGGCGGCCGCCTGCCCCGCACAGATACGCAGTATTTT	CASSLGGRLPRTDTQYF
TRBJ2-7	NA	NA	TRBV7-9	TGTGCCAGCAGCTTAGCTCTAGCCAAATACGAGCAGTACTTC	CASSLALAKYEQYF
TRBJ2-3	NA	TRBD1	TRBV19	TGTGCCAGTAGTGTGGGAGGGACAGGGGGCCCAGATACGCAGTATTTT	CASSVGGTGGPDTQYF
TRBJ2-3	NA	NA	TRBV4-1	TGCGCCAGCAGCCAAGTGATAGCTTCCCCAGATACGCAGTATTTT	CASSQVIASPDTQYF
TRBJ1-1	NA	TRBD1	TRBV6-5	TGTGCCAGCAGTTACTCCCGGACAGGGGGAGGAACTGAAGCTTTCTTT	CASSYSRTGGGTEAFF
TRBJ1-5	NA	TRBD1	TRBV2	TGTGCCAGCAAATTCCGGACAGGGAACAATCAGCCCCAGCATTTT	CASKFRTGNNQPQHF
TRBJ1-3	once	TRBD1	TRBV15	TGTGCCACCAGCAGAGATCGGGACAGTGGAAACACCATATATTTT	CATSRDRDSGNTIYF
TRBJ1-2	NA	NA	TRBV6-1	TGTGCCAGCAGGGAGGTCGGCTACACCTTC	CASREVGYTF
TRBJ2-3	NA	NA	TRBV21-1	TGTGCCAGCAGCAAACGGCAGCGGGGGGTCCCTAGCACAGATACGCAGTATTTT	CASSKRQRGVPSTDTQYF
TRBJ1-1	NA	TRBD1	TRBV10-3	TGTGCCATCGGGACAGGGGGAGAAGCTTTCTTT	CAIGTGGEAFF
TRBJ1-1	NA	NA	TRBV10-2	TGCGCCAGCAGGGGGATGGGGGCTGAAGCTTTCTTT	CASRGMGAEAFF
TRBJ2-3	NA	TRBD1	TRBV13	TGTGCCAGCAGCTCGCGACAGGGTTACGGAGGAGATACGCAGTATTTT	CASSSRQGYGGDTQYF
TRBJ1-1	NA	TRBD1	TRBV5-4	TGTGCCAGCAGCCCCCGGACAGGGGACGACAGTGTTCAAGCTTTCTTT	CASSPRTGDDSVQAFF